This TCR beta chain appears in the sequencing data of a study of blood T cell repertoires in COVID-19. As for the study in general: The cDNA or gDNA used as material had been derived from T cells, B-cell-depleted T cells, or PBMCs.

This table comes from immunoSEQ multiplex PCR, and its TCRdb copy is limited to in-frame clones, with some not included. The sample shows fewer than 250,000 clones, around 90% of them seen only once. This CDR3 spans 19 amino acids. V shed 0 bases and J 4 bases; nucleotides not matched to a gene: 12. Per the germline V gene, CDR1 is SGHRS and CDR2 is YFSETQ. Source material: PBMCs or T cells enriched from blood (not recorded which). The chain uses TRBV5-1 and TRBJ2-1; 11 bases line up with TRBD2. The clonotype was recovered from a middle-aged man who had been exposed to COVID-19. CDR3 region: CASSLGPLTSGITYNEQFF. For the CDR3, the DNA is TGCGCCAGCAGCTTGGGCCCCCTGACTAGCGGGATAACATACAATGAGCAGTTCTTC.